This is a list of T cell receptor beta chains from one sample in a study of blood T cell repertoires in COVID-19. Data came from immunoSEQ multiplex PCR; TCRdb stores just in-frame clones and leaves some out. The table includes about 160,000 clones, about 86% detected once. Input material: peripheral blood. All receptors come from an elderly woman with acute or convalescent COVID-19. The CDR3 runs from the conserved cysteine through the conserved F or W. Each record gives: V gene, CDR3 length, D gene, clone size, J gene, CDR3 protein, CDR3 DNA. D genes are given only for firm matches. Rows give clone size only sometimes, using once, few, many, or a class for an expanded clone.

v_call: TRBV4-1; cdr3_length: 14; d_call: TRBD1; clone_size: few; j_call: TRBJ1-5; cdr3_aa: CASSSRQGNQPQHF; cdr3_nt: TGCGCCAGCAGCTCCCGACAGGGAAATCAGCCCCAGCATTTT
v_call: TRBV19; cdr3_length: 15; d_call: TRBD2; clone_size: .; j_call: TRBJ2-3; cdr3_aa: CASSPTSGSTDTQYF; cdr3_nt: TGTGCCAGTAGCCCGACTAGCGGTAGCACAGATACGCAGTATTTT
v_call: TRBV6-6; cdr3_length: 12; d_call: .; clone_size: .; j_call: TRBJ2-7; cdr3_aa: CASSPVSYEQYF; cdr3_nt: TGTGCCAGCAGTCCCGTATCCTACGAGCAGTACTTC
v_call: TRBV6-4; cdr3_length: 14; d_call: .; clone_size: .; j_call: TRBJ1-1; cdr3_aa: CASSVSRGNTEAFF; cdr3_nt: TGTGCCAGCAGTGTTAGCAGGGGCAACACTGAAGCTTTCTTT
v_call: TRBV18; cdr3_length: 14; d_call: .; clone_size: .; j_call: TRBJ2-2; cdr3_aa: CASSPSPSVGELFF; cdr3_nt: TGTGCCAGCTCACCATCCCCGAGCGTCGGGGAGCTGTTTTTT
v_call: TRBV7-3; cdr3_length: 15; d_call: TRBD2; clone_size: .; j_call: TRBJ2-5; cdr3_aa: CASSSSGGALETQYF; cdr3_nt: TGTGCCAGCAGCAGTAGCGGGGGGGCATTAGAGACCCAGTACTTC
v_call: TRBV15; cdr3_length: 13; d_call: .; clone_size: .; j_call: TRBJ2-7; cdr3_aa: CATSSRQTYEQYF; cdr3_nt: TGTGCCACCAGCAGTAGACAGACCTACGAGCAGTACTTC
v_call: TRBV2; cdr3_length: 14; d_call: .; clone_size: .; j_call: TRBJ1-5; cdr3_aa: CASSLGGGNQPQHF; cdr3_nt: TGTGCCAGCAGCCTAGGGGGGGGGAATCAGCCCCAGCATTTT
v_call: TRBV21-1; cdr3_length: 14; d_call: .; clone_size: .; j_call: TRBJ2-1; cdr3_aa: CASSTRTRYNEQFF; cdr3_nt: TGTGCCAGCAGCACCCGGACTCGTTACAATGAGCAGTTCTTC
v_call: TRBV3-1/TRBV3-2; cdr3_length: 15; d_call: .; clone_size: few; j_call: TRBJ1-3; cdr3_aa: CASTLGQGSGNTIYF; cdr3_nt: TGTGCCAGCACCCTAGGGCAGGGCTCTGGAAACACCATATATTTT
v_call: TRBV6-5; cdr3_length: 13; d_call: TRBD1; clone_size: .; j_call: TRBJ1-1; cdr3_aa: CASGRGGDTEAFF; cdr3_nt: TGTGCCAGCGGTAGAGGGGGCGACACTGAAGCTTTCTTT
v_call: TRBV12-3/TRBV12-4; cdr3_length: 13; d_call: TRBD1; clone_size: .; j_call: TRBJ2-7; cdr3_aa: CASRTGGGNEQYF; cdr3_nt: TGTGCCAGCAGGACAGGGGGAGGCAACGAGCAGTACTTC
v_call: TRBV27; cdr3_length: 15; d_call: TRBD1; clone_size: .; j_call: TRBJ2-7; cdr3_aa: CASSLGTGVGYEQYF; cdr3_nt: TGTGCCAGCAGTTTAGGCACAGGGGTAGGATACGAGCAGTACTTC
v_call: TRBV5-4; cdr3_length: 14; d_call: TRBD1; clone_size: .; j_call: TRBJ1-2; cdr3_aa: CASSLPGQGYGYTF; cdr3_nt: TGTGCCAGCAGCTTGCCGGGACAGGGGTATGGCTACACCTTC
v_call: TRBV27; cdr3_length: 15; d_call: TRBD1; clone_size: once; j_call: TRBJ1-2; cdr3_aa: CASSLRGRGGVGYTF; cdr3_nt: TGTGCCAGCAGTTTAAGGGGGAGAGGGGGCGTTGGCTACACCTTC
v_call: TRBV11-1; cdr3_length: 16; d_call: TRBD1; clone_size: .; j_call: TRBJ2-5; cdr3_aa: CASSNHGGTGQETQYF; cdr3_nt: TGTGCCAGCAGCAACCACGGTGGGACAGGTCAAGAGACCCAGTACTTC
v_call: TRBV27; cdr3_length: 15; d_call: TRBD1; clone_size: once; j_call: TRBJ1-6; cdr3_aa: CASSLGDRSFSPLHF; cdr3_nt: TGTGCCAGCAGTTTAGGGGACAGGAGCTTTTCACCCCTCCACTTT
v_call: TRBV11-2; cdr3_length: 14; d_call: .; clone_size: once; j_call: TRBJ2-7; cdr3_aa: CASSSLTGPDEQYF; cdr3_nt: TGTGCCAGCAGCTCTCTGACAGGTCCAGACGAGCAGTACTTC
v_call: TRBV4-2; cdr3_length: 15; d_call: .; clone_size: .; j_call: TRBJ2-2; cdr3_aa: CASSQGQANTGELFF; cdr3_nt: TGTGCCAGCAGCCAAGGACAGGCCAACACCGGGGAGCTGTTTTTT
v_call: TRBV5-3; cdr3_length: 15; d_call: TRBD2; clone_size: once; j_call: TRBJ2-3; cdr3_aa: CARSSLAGSTDTQYF; cdr3_nt: TGTGCCAGAAGCTCCCTAGCGGGGAGCACAGATACGCAGTATTTT
v_call: TRBV3-1/TRBV3-2; cdr3_length: 14; d_call: TRBD1; clone_size: .; j_call: TRBJ1-2; cdr3_aa: CASSHPGGVYGYTF; cdr3_nt: TGTGCCAGCAGCCACCCAGGGGGCGTTTATGGCTACACCTTC
v_call: TRBV11-2; cdr3_length: 15; d_call: .; clone_size: once; j_call: TRBJ1-2; cdr3_aa: CASSRGGQGHYGYTF; cdr3_nt: TGTGCCAGCAGCCGGGGGGGGCAGGGGCACTATGGCTACACCTTC
v_call: TRBV7-2; cdr3_length: 14; d_call: TRBD2; clone_size: .; j_call: TRBJ2-1; cdr3_aa: CASSPGLATNEQFF; cdr3_nt: TGTGCCAGCAGCCCCGGACTAGCGACGAATGAGCAGTTCTTC
v_call: TRBV6-5; cdr3_length: 14; d_call: TRBD1; clone_size: .; j_call: TRBJ1-5; cdr3_aa: CASSNTGGFQPQHF; cdr3_nt: TGTGCCAGCAGTAACACAGGGGGCTTTCAGCCCCAGCATTTT
v_call: TRBV18; cdr3_length: 14; d_call: .; clone_size: .; j_call: TRBJ1-4; cdr3_aa: CASSPPGAGEKLFF; cdr3_nt: TGTGCCAGCTCACCCCCAGGGGCGGGCGAAAAACTGTTTTTT
v_call: TRBV6-5; cdr3_length: 15; d_call: TRBD1; clone_size: .; j_call: TRBJ2-7; cdr3_aa: CASRSWDRVTHEQYF; cdr3_nt: TGTGCCAGCAGAAGCTGGGACAGGGTTACGCACGAGCAGTACTTC
v_call: TRBV19; cdr3_length: 17; d_call: TRBD1; clone_size: .; j_call: TRBJ1-5; cdr3_aa: CASSIELATGADQPQHF; cdr3_nt: TGTGCCAGTAGTATTGAATTGGCGACAGGGGCGGATCAGCCCCAGCATTTT
v_call: TRBV15; cdr3_length: 14; d_call: .; clone_size: .; j_call: TRBJ2-7; cdr3_aa: CATSWRDSTYEQYF; cdr3_nt: TGTGCCACCAGTTGGAGGGACAGCACCTACGAGCAGTACTTC
v_call: TRBV6-6; cdr3_length: 16; d_call: .; clone_size: .; j_call: TRBJ1-2; cdr3_aa: CASSYPRQVPSYGYTF; cdr3_nt: TGTGCCAGCAGTTACCCTCGACAGGTTCCGTCTTATGGCTACACCTTC
v_call: TRBV19; cdr3_length: 12; d_call: .; clone_size: .; j_call: TRBJ1-2; cdr3_aa: CASSTGEYGYTF; cdr3_nt: TGTGCCAGTAGTACAGGGGAGTATGGCTACACCTTC
v_call: TRBV6-1; cdr3_length: 16; d_call: TRBD1; clone_size: .; j_call: TRBJ1-5; cdr3_aa: CASSVSGQASNQPQHF; cdr3_nt: TGTGCCAGCAGTGTATCGGGACAGGCGAGCAATCAGCCCCAGCATTTT
v_call: TRBV5-1; cdr3_length: 16; d_call: TRBD1; clone_size: .; j_call: TRBJ2-3; cdr3_aa: CASSWGDRESTDTQYF; cdr3_nt: TGCGCCAGCAGCTGGGGGGACAGGGAAAGCACAGATACGCAGTATTTT
v_call: TRBV9; cdr3_length: 15; d_call: TRBD2; clone_size: .; j_call: TRBJ2-2; cdr3_aa: CASSVELAGTGELFF; cdr3_nt: TGTGCCAGCAGCGTAGAACTAGCGGGCACCGGGGAGCTGTTTTTT
v_call: TRBV5-1; cdr3_length: 14; d_call: .; clone_size: .; j_call: TRBJ1-4; cdr3_aa: CASSPGGTSEKLFF; cdr3_nt: TGCGCCAGCAGCCCGGGGGGTACGAGTGAAAAACTGTTTTTT
v_call: TRBV29-1; cdr3_length: 11; d_call: .; clone_size: .; j_call: TRBJ1-2; cdr3_aa: CSVFQGYGYTF; cdr3_nt: TGCAGCGTTTTTCAGGGCTATGGCTACACCTTC